These 29 T cell receptor beta chains were sequenced from one sample in a study of T cells in tuberculosis. The time point is: new active TB diagnosis, blood taken before or within 7 days of starting treatment. Assay: immunoSEQ multiplex PCR; the TCRdb copy retains only in-frame clones and omits some. The data contain around 33,000 clones, roughly 93% of them seen just once; the ten biggest clones take up more than 9.5%. This material consisted of PBMCs, taken at tuberculosis diagnosis. All receptors come from an adult with tuberculosis.

The chain links TRBV28 to TRBJ2-2, with 7 bases identical to TRBD2. The trim removed 3 bases at V and 6 bases at J, leaving 4 bases unmatched. This CDR3 spans 14 amino acids. Germline V gives CDR1 MDHEN, CDR2 SYDVKM. The CDR3 coding sequence is TGTGCCAGCAGTTTCCGGGGGGTGGCCGGGGAGCTGTTTTTT. Translated, it gives CASSFRGVAGELFF.

CDR3 amino acids: CASSVSSGYNEQFF. CDR3 in DNA: TGTGCCAGCAGCGTATCTAGCGGCTACAATGAGCAGTTCTTC. J is TRBJ2-1 and V is TRBV9, with 7 bases aligning to TRBD2. Germline lookup yields CDR1 SGDLS and CDR2 YYNGEE. The V and J ends lost 1 base and 3 bases, in that order; junction bases with no gene match: 1. This CDR3 spans 14 amino acids.

The CDR3: CASRTSGTSQGEQFF. The CDR3 coding sequence is TGCGCCAGCCGGACTAGCGGGACCTCACAGGGTGAGCAGTTCTTC. The V and J genes are TRBV4-1 and TRBJ2-1; 12 bases match TRBD2. The trim removed 8 bases at V and 9 bases at J, leaving 11 bases unmatched. Germline V lookup: CDR1 MGHRA, CDR2 YSYEKL. The CDR3 contains 15 residues.

This clone was detected only once. The chain combines TRBV30 with TRBJ2-3, with 7 nucleotides matching TRBD1. The J segment lost 3 bases and the V segment lost 5 bases, leaving 5 bases of the junction unmatched. From germline, CDR1 is GTSNPN and CDR2 SVGIG (reference sequence). The CDR3 sequence is 13 residues long. The CDR3 reads CAWGTERTDTQYF. CDR3 sequence (DNA): TGTGCCTGGGGGACAGAGAGAACAGATACGCAGTATTTT.

The chain joins TRBV28 to TRBJ2-5; D might be TRBD2 (6 bases). Trimming removed 8 bases from V and 5 bases from J, with 15 bases in between. Germline CDR1 is MDHEN and CDR2 is SYDVKM. The CDR3 extends over 13 amino acids. The CDR3 loop reads CASFRSGRETQYF. In DNA form, the CDR3 reads TGTGCCAGCTTCAGGTCGGGGAGGGAGACCCAGTACTTC.

This clone has a single count. In nucleotides, the CDR3 is TGTGCCAGCAGCTTAGGGACTAGCGGGTCCAATGAGCAGTTCTTC. Translated, it gives CASSLGTSGSNEQFF. The J gene is TRBJ2-1, the V gene TRBV11-2, with 11 positions matching TRBD2. V trimming: 1 base; J trimming: 6 bases; junction bases outside the gene matches: 2. CDR1 is SGHAT, CDR2 FQNNGV, per germline. The CDR3 spans 15 residues.

The chain uses TRBV30 and TRBJ1-4; D possibly corresponds to TRBD1 (6 bases). V was cut by 8 bases and J by 7 bases, with 23 bases left in between. CDR1 GTSNPN and CDR2 SVGIG come from the germline V gene (reference sequence). The CDR3 contains 15 residues. This CDR3 reads CAQSPGEILGEKLFF. As DNA, the CDR3 is TGTGCCCAGAGCCCAGGGGAAATTCTTGGTGAAAAACTGTTTTTT.

The rearrangement joins TRBV4-1 to TRBJ1-1, with 9 bases matching TRBD1. CDR3 length: 14 residues. Germline V gene sequence: CDR1 MGHRA, CDR2 YSYEKL. V shed 2 bases and J 4 bases; nucleotides not matched to a gene: 2. DNA of the CDR3: TGCGCCAGCAGCCAATTGACAGGGGGCACTGAAGCTTTCTTT. Residues: CASSQLTGGTEAFF.

The chain uses TRBV4-1 and TRBJ2-2; a possible D gene is TRBD1 (6 bases). The CDR3 is made up of 15 amino acids. CDR1 is MGHRA, CDR2 YSYEKL, per germline. The ends were cut back, 3 bases at V and 4 bases at J, with 12 bases in the middle. The CDR3 bases are TGCGCCAGCAGCCATGGACAGCTATTCACCGGGGAGCTGTTTTTT. Its translation is CASSHGQLFTGELFF.

The chain has TRBV7-9 and TRBJ2-1; D is perhaps TRBD1 (5 bases). V lost 8 bases and J lost 3, with 14 bases in between. In germline, CDR1 is SEHNR, CDR2 FQNEAQ (reference sequence). The CDR3 is made up of 14 amino acids. The CDR3 protein is CASLSGPDYNEQFF. CDR3 sequence (DNA): TGTGCCAGCCTATCAGGGCCCGACTACAATGAGCAGTTCTTC.

The chain is built from TRBV2 and TRBJ2-1, with TRBD1 as a possible D gene (6 bases). CDR3 length: 14 amino acids. Trimming removed 4 bases from V and 7 bases from J, with 14 bases in between. Looked up from germline, CDR1 is SNHLY and CDR2 is FYNNEI. CDR3 nucleotides: TGTGCCAGCAGTGGTGGGGGCCGGTTAAATGAGCAGTTCTTC. It codes for CASSGGGRLNEQFF.

Turning to this clone: An end of the junction does not agree with germline; a read error may underlie this. The chain carries TRBV15 and TRBJ2-2; 7 nucleotides match TRBD1. Looked up from germline, CDR1 is LNHNV and CDR2 is YYDKDF (reference sequence). CDR3 length: 14 amino acids. CDR3 sequence reads: CATSGETGAGELFF. The CDR3 DNA sequence: TGTGCCACCAGCGGAGAAACAGGGGCCGGGGAGCTGTTTTTT.

The V gene is TRBV10-1, the J gene TRBJ2-1, with 12 positions matching TRBD2. The V gene end was trimmed by 0 bases and the J gene end by 9 bases; junction bases not matched to a gene: 3. CDR1 is WNHNN, CDR2 SYGVQD, per germline (reference sequence). The CDR3 covers 15 residues. The CDR3 DNA is TGCGCCAGCAGTGAGTCTACTAGCGGGGGGACTGAGCAGTTCTTC. Translated: CASSESTSGGTEQFF.

V and J are TRBV30 and TRBJ1-2; possibly TRBD1 for D (5 bases). Trimming shortened V by 4 bases and J by 4 bases, and 7 bases separated the two germline ends. CDR1 and CDR2 (germline): GTSNPN, SVGIG (reference sequence). The CDR3 is 11 amino acids. The CDR3 DNA is TGTGCCTGGACAGGGCCCTATGGCTACACCTTC. Protein: CAWTGPYGYTF.

The V call is TRBV19, the J call TRBJ2-4, with a possible D match to TRBD2 (6 bases). The CDR3 is made up of 18 amino acids. V dropped 4 bases and J dropped 0 bases, with 19 bases sitting between them. Germline CDR1 reads LNHDA; CDR2 reads SQIVND (reference sequence). This CDR3 reads CASSTRDFTSLAKNIQYF. Here the CDR3 DNA reads TGTGCCAGTAGTACCCGGGACTTCACTTCTCTAGCCAAAAACATTCAGTACTTC.

The chain links TRBV4-1 to TRBJ1-2, with D uncertain. Germline V gives CDR1 MGHRA, CDR2 YSYEKL. The V and J ends lost 1 base and 6 bases respectively, with 3 bases between them. This CDR3 is built from 11 residues. CDR3 sequence reads: CASSQADGYTF. As DNA, the CDR3 is TGCGCCAGCAGCCAAGCGGATGGCTACACCTTC.

The gene calls are TRBV6-4 and TRBJ1-4, with D possibly TRBD1 on 5 matching bases. V lost 4 bases and J lost 6, with 18 bases in between. The CDR3 has 16 residues. Germline-derived CDR1 and CDR2 are MRHNA and SNTAGT. DNA of the CDR3: TGTGCCAGCAGTGGTGACGGGACCGGGAGGCATGAAAAACTGTTTTTT. Its translation: CASSGDGTGRHEKLFF.

The chain employs TRBV29-1 and TRBJ2-3, with TRBD2 matching over 9 bases. V lost 8 bases and J lost 4; bases outside the gene matches: 13. This CDR3 is built from 15 residues. Germline values: CDR1 SQVTM, CDR2 ANQGSEA. CDR3 nucleotides: TGCAGCTCAGGCGGGGGGGACGAGTATTCAGATACGCAGTATTTT. Protein sequence: CSSGGGDEYSDTQYF.

The CDR3 nucleotides read TGTGCCAGCTCACCTGCGACTCCTGGGAACACTGAAGCTTTCTTT. Residues: CASSPATPGNTEAFF. The V call is TRBV18, the J call TRBJ1-1; D is unresolved. The V end was cut by 3 bases, the J end by 1 base, with 12 bases between. Germline V gene sequence: CDR1 KGHSH, CDR2 LQKENI. CDR3 length equals 15 residues.

The V call is TRBV18, the J call TRBJ1-2; D not resolved. The CDR3 length is 13 residues. The germline V gene encodes CDR1 KGHSH and CDR2 LQKENI. Trimming stripped 3 bases from V and 6 bases from J, with 11 bases between. Here the CDR3 reads CASSPRESDGYTF. The CDR3 DNA reads TGTGCCAGCTCACCGCGGGAGAGCGATGGCTACACCTTC.

The chain is built from TRBV11-2 and TRBJ1-5; D gene uncertain. The germline gives CDR1 SGHAT, CDR2 FQNNGV. CDR3 length: 13 residues. Trimming took 0 bases from V and 6 from J, leaving 6 bases between them. Here the CDR3 reads CASSLEPSQPQHF. In DNA form, the CDR3 reads TGTGCCAGCAGCTTAGAACCGAGTCAGCCCCAGCATTTT.

The rearrangement links TRBV5-1 to TRBJ1-2, with TRBD1 as a possible D gene (5 bases). The germline gives CDR1 SGHRS, CDR2 YFSETQ. The CDR3 loop spans 13 amino acids. V lost 4 bases, J lost 1 base, and 8 bases lay in between. The CDR3 DNA reads TGCGCCAGCAGCCTCGACAGTAACTATGGCTACACCTTC. Amino acid sequence: CASSLDSNYGYTF. Together with reference TRBV5-1 and TRBJ1-2, the CDR3 gives the full variable domain: KAGVTQTPRYLIKTRGQQVTLSCSPISGHRSVSWYQQTPGQGLQFLFEYFSETQRNKGNFPGRFSGRQFSNSRSEMNVSTLELGDSALYLCASSLDSNYGYTFGSGTRLTVV.

This clone is medium-sized by share. The rearrangement links TRBV6-1 to TRBJ1-6; maybe TRBD1 (6 bases). V was cut by 4 bases and J by 7 bases, with 11 bases left in between. The germline gives CDR1 MNHNS, CDR2 SASEGT. This CDR3 has 14 amino acids. The CDR3 spells CASSGEGENSPLHF. The CDR3 bases are TGTGCCAGCAGTGGAGAGGGGGAGAATTCACCCCTCCACTTT.

V gene TRBV6-6 combines with J gene TRBJ1-2, with 10 bases fitting TRBD1. Germline V gene lookup returns CDR1 MNHNY and CDR2 SVGAGI (reference sequence). The CDR3 is 16 amino acids. V shed 6 bases and J 0 bases; nucleotides not matched to a gene: 7. This CDR3 is CASSLSGQGPNYGYTF. CDR3 coding DNA: TGTGCCAGCAGCCTATCGGGACAGGGGCCTAACTATGGCTACACCTTC.

The chain has TRBV30 and TRBJ2-1; 7 bases are a match to TRBD1. Germline CDR1 GTSNPN, CDR2 SVGIG (reference sequence). This CDR3 region has 13 residues. With 0 bases clipped from V and 10 bases from J, the junction kept 6 bases outside the gene matches. CDR3 DNA sequence: TGTGCCTGGAGTGTGGACAGGTTCATCGAGCAGTTCTTC. Its translation is CAWSVDRFIEQFF.

This sequence joins TRBV28 and TRBJ2-1; 11 nucleotides match TRBD1. The CDR3 is 18 residues long. CDR1 and CDR2 from the germline V gene are MDHEN and SYDVKM. V was pared by 4 bases and J by 6 bases, with 14 bases of the junction left unmatched. DNA for the CDR3: TGTGCCAGCAGTTCATCGGACAGGGGGCGAGGGCGGCTCAATGAGCAGTTCTTC. Protein sequence: CASSSSDRGRGRLNEQFF.

The chain employs TRBV11-2 and TRBJ2-7; 7 bases are a match to TRBD1. The CDR3 loop spans 15 amino acids. Germline CDR1 is SGHAT and CDR2 is FQNNGV. Unmatched junction bases numbered 5, after V lost 0 bases and J lost 3 bases. The CDR3 bases are TGTGCCAGCAGCTTAGAAGGGGGACAGATCTACGAGCAGTACTTC. Its translation: CASSLEGGQIYEQYF.

This chain joins TRBV18 and TRBJ1-6; 9 nucleotides align to TRBD1. This CDR3 is 17 amino acids long. Germline CDR1 KGHSH, CDR2 LQKENI. V was clipped by 5 bases and J by 8 bases; unmatched bases: 13. The CDR3 DNA is TGTGCCAGCTCATTCCGGGACAGGGACCATAGTGATTCACCCCTCCACTTT. It codes for CASSFRDRDHSDSPLHF.

The table lists this clone with a count of one. This chain joins TRBV5-1 and TRBJ1-6; TRBD1 matches 8 bases. The J segment lost 7 bases and the V segment lost 4 bases, leaving 10 bases of the junction unmatched. The CDR3 is 16 amino acids. The germline V gene encodes CDR1 SGHRS and CDR2 YFSETQ. This chain's CDR3 is CASSPGTGTGNSPLHF. The CDR3 DNA sequence: TGCGCCAGCAGCCCGGGGACAGGAACAGGGAATTCACCCCTCCACTTT. Based on the CDR3 plus reference TRBV5-1 and TRBJ1-6, the full variable domain is KAGVTQTPRYLIKTRGQQVTLSCSPISGHRSVSWYQQTPGQGLQFLFEYFSETQRNKGNFPGRFSGRQFSNSRSEMNVSTLELGDSALYLCASSPGTGTGNSPLHFGNGTRLTVT.